These 32 T cell receptor beta chains were all obtained from the same sample, sequenced in a study of monozygotic twins with inflammatory bowel disease. Using the 5' RACE reads, TCRdb records one entry per CDR3 protein without DNA. This listing includes approximately 400,000 distinct CDR3 sequences. Sequencing was carried out using blood. Receptors originate from a human donor with ulcerative colitis or Crohn's disease, or a healthy co-twin of an affected twin (not recorded which).

V is TRBV28 and J is TRBJ2-7; TCRdb lists TRBD1, though no DNA is available to test this call. Germline CDR1 reads MDHEN; CDR2 reads SYDVKM. CDR3 length equals 12 residues. This CDR3 reads CATQDRGYEQYF.

This chain uses TRBV6-5 with TRBJ2-1; the TCRdb D gene call, TRBD2, has no DNA to confirm it. CDR1 and CDR2 (germline): MNHEY, SVGAGI. This CDR3 has 14 amino acids. CDR3 protein: CASMLAGGSNEQFF.

V usage is TRBV6-2 or TRBV6-3 and J usage is TRBJ1-2; with no DNA, the TCRdb D assignment of TRBD1 cannot be verified. From germline, CDR1 is MNHEY and CDR2 SVGEGT. CDR3 size: 14 residues. The CDR3 sequence: CASSWGRQNYGYTF.

This rearrangement joins TRBV18 to TRBJ1-1. The CDR3 spans 16 residues. The germline V gene encodes CDR1 KGHSH and CDR2 LQKENI. The CDR3: CASSPQDITVNTEAFF.

This chain connects TRBV27 to TRBJ2-5; checking the TCRdb D call of TRBD2 is not possible without DNA. Looked up from germline, CDR1 is MNHEY and CDR2 is SMNVEV (reference sequence). CDR3 length: 16 residues. The CDR3 here is CASSLRVAGAQETQYF.

The chain is built from TRBV29-1 and TRBJ2-5; TCRdb gives TRBD2 as the D gene, but with no DNA this cannot be confirmed. The CDR3 has 12 residues. In germline, CDR1 is SQVTM, CDR2 ANQGSEA. The CDR3 loop reads CSQEGPQETQYF.

V and J are TRBV3-1 and TRBJ1-5. The CDR3 runs 15 residues. CDR1 and CDR2 from the germline V gene are LGHDT and YNNKEL (reference sequence). The CDR3 loop reads CASSSHSGEDQPQHF.

The J gene is TRBJ2-1, the V gene TRBV7-9; the D call from TCRdb, TRBD1, cannot be confirmed without DNA. Looked up from germline, CDR1 is SEHNR and CDR2 is FQNEAQ (reference sequence). This CDR3 is built from 14 residues. CDR3 loop: CASSLAAGSHEQFF.

This chain links TRBV5-4 with TRBJ1-1; TCRdb's D call, TRBD1, is unchecked because there is no DNA. The CDR3 is 14 residues long. Germline CDR1 and CDR2: SGHNT and YYREEE (reference sequence). This CDR3 is CASSPDGENTEAFF.

This chain uses TRBV5-1 with TRBJ2-7; the D call of TRBD1 rests on TCRdb alone, since no DNA is present to check it. Germline V CDR1 and CDR2: SGHRS, YFSETQ. The CDR3 consists of 15 residues. CDR3 amino acids: CASSSGLAGVYEQYF.

The rearrangement links TRBV7-9 to TRBJ1-5. From germline, CDR1 is SEHNR and CDR2 FQNEAQ (reference sequence). This CDR3 region has 15 residues. The CDR3 loop is CASSLGLSSNQPQHF.

This sequence joins TRBV4-1 and TRBJ2-2; TCRdb returns TRBD1, unconfirmable since there is no DNA. CDR1 and CDR2 from the germline V gene are MGHRA and YSYEKL. There are 16 residues in the CDR3. CDR3 amino acids: CASSHPPGQPTGELFF.

CDR3 region: CASSLATVGGIDYTF. This chain joins TRBV5-1 and TRBJ1-2; the D call of TRBD1 rests on TCRdb alone, since no DNA is present to check it. The CDR3 sequence is 15 residues long. CDR1 is SGHRS and CDR2 is YFSETQ in the germline V gene. The full variable domain, with the rest looked up from reference TRBV5-1 and TRBJ1-2, is KAGVTQTPRYLIKTRGQQVTLSCSPISGHRSVSWYQQTPGQGLQFLFEYFSETQRNKGNFPGRFSGRQFSNSRSEMNVSTLELGDSALYLCASSLATVGGIDYTFGSGTRLTVV.

The V call is TRBV18, the J call TRBJ2-1; absent DNA, TCRdb's TRBD2 call cannot be checked. The CDR3 is made up of 15 amino acids. Germline assignment: CDR1 KGHSH and CDR2 LQKENI. This CDR3 is CASSSTLGGKHEQFF.

The chain couples TRBV9 to TRBJ2-4; TCRdb reports TRBD2, a call that lacks DNA to check it against. The germline V gene encodes CDR1 SGDLS and CDR2 YYNGEE. There are 15 residues in the CDR3. The CDR3 sequence: CASSVRAGGPDIQYF.

The chain links TRBV18 to TRBJ1-2; the D call of TRBD1 rests on TCRdb alone, since no DNA is present to check it. CDR1 is KGHSH and CDR2 is LQKENI in the germline V gene. The CDR3 totals 19 residues. CDR3 region: CASSPRRGQKLLPNYGYTF.

The chain employs TRBV7-2 and TRBJ2-7. The CDR3 is 12 amino acids. The germline V gene encodes CDR1 SGHTA and CDR2 FQGNSA. CDR3: CASSLDASRKYF.

The rearrangement uses TRBV3-1 and TRBJ1-4; TCRdb names TRBD1, which stays unverified in the absence of DNA. CDR1 and CDR2 from the germline V gene are LGHDT and YNNKEL (reference sequence). The CDR3 is 17 residues long. The CDR3 is CASSQDFRTLLSEKLFF.

CDR3: CASSVVAGAGDTQYF. The chain links TRBV9 to TRBJ2-3; the TCRdb call, TRBD2, lacks DNA for checking. The CDR3 contains 15 residues. Per the germline V gene, CDR1 is SGDLS and CDR2 is YYNGEE.

V usage is TRBV3-1 and J usage is TRBJ1-6; TCRdb lists TRBD1, though no DNA is available to test this call. The CDR3 sequence is 15 residues long. Germline V lookup: CDR1 LGHDT, CDR2 YNNKEL (reference sequence). CDR3 in amino acids: CASSPAGTGQSPLHF.

This chain links TRBV12-3 or TRBV12-4 with TRBJ2-7; there is no DNA to check the TCRdb D call of TRBD1. The CDR3 totals 15 residues. CDR3 sequence: CASSFGTGGSYEQYF.

V is TRBV20-1 and J is TRBJ2-1; TCRdb reports TRBD2, a call that lacks DNA to check it against. The CDR3 sequence is 16 residues long. Germline CDR1 reads DFQATT; CDR2 reads SNEGSKA (reference sequence). The CDR3: CSARGSAGGRGNEQFF.

The chain links TRBV3-1 to TRBJ2-1; TCRdb picks TRBD1, but there is no DNA to check that call. The CDR3 covers 12 residues. Germline V gene data show CDR1 as LGHDT and CDR2 as YNNKEL (reference sequence). The CDR3 reads CASSEPGQAGFF.

J is TRBJ2-2 and V is TRBV19; checking the TCRdb D call of TRBD2 is not possible without DNA. This CDR3 is 17 amino acids long. CDR1 is LNHDA and CDR2 is SQIVND in the germline V gene (reference sequence). CDR3 region: CASTSGGALSYTGELFF. Complete variable domain (other parts from reference TRBV19 and TRBJ2-2): DGGITQSPKYLFRKEGQNVTLSCEQNLNHDAMYWYRQDPGQGLRLIYYSQIVNDFQKGDIAEGYSVSREKKESFPLTVTSAQKNPTAFYLCASTSGGALSYTGELFFGEGSRLTVL.

The chain combines TRBV5-1 with TRBJ2-7; the D call of TRBD1 rests on TCRdb alone, since no DNA is present to check it. Germline V gene sequence: CDR1 SGHRS, CDR2 YFSETQ. The CDR3 sequence is 14 residues long. This chain's CDR3 is CASSLSRGQDEQYF.

The chain has TRBV6-4 and TRBJ2-1; with no DNA, the TCRdb D assignment of TRBD2 cannot be verified. The germline CDR1 and CDR2 sequences are MRHNA and SNTAGT. This CDR3 has 15 residues. CDR3: CASSFLADSYNEQFF.

This chain uses TRBV7-2 with TRBJ2-5; the TRBD1 assignment by TCRdb is unverifiable without DNA. Germline V gives CDR1 SGHTA, CDR2 FQGNSA. CDR3 length: 15 amino acids. The CDR3 reads CASSLEGPGSQTQYF.

The chain employs TRBV20-1 and TRBJ2-7. The length of the CDR3 is 14 residues. CDR1 is DFQATT and CDR2 is SNEGSKA in the germline V gene (reference sequence). CDR3 sequence: CSARDQVADREQYF.

The V and J genes are TRBV10-3 and TRBJ2-1; TCRdb picks TRBD2, but there is no DNA to check that call. Germline V gene data show CDR1 as ENHRY and CDR2 as SYGVKD. CDR3 length: 18 residues. The CDR3 sequence: CAISESGARGGPYNEQFF.

V is TRBV2 and J is TRBJ2-5. The CDR3 loop spans 15 amino acids. The germline CDR1 and CDR2 sequences are SNHLY and FYNNEI. CDR3 region: CASSEPWVLQETQYF.

The chain employs TRBV7-2 and TRBJ2-7; checking the TCRdb D call of TRBD2 is not possible without DNA. Looked up from germline, CDR1 is SGHTA and CDR2 is FQGNSA. The CDR3 totals 18 residues. The CDR3 is CASSLAYYGLELGDEQYF.

V is TRBV20-1 and J is TRBJ2-7; TCRdb calls TRBD1, which cannot be checked without DNA. The CDR3 extends over 13 amino acids. The germline CDR1 and CDR2 sequences are DFQATT and SNEGSKA (reference sequence). The CDR3 sequence: CSARDRGNYEQYF.